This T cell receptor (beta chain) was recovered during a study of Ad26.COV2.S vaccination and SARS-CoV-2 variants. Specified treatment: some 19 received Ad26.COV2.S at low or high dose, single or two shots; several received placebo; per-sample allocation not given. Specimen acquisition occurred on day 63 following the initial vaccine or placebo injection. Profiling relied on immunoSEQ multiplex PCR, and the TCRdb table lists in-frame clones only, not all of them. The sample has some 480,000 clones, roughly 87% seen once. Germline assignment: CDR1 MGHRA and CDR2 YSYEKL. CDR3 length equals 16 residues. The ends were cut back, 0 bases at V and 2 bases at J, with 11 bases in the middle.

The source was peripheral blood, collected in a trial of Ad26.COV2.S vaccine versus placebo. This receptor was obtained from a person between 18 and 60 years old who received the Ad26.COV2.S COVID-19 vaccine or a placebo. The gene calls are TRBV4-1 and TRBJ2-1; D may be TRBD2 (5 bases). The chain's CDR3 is CASSQEGRTAYNEQFF. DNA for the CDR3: TGCGCCAGCAGCCAAGAAGGGAGAACAGCCTACAATGAGCAGTTCTTC.